This passage covers 25 T cell receptor beta chains from one sample sequenced in a study of cytomegalovirus exposure and HLA in healthy donors. Data came from immunoSEQ multiplex PCR; TCRdb stores just in-frame clones and leaves some out. The top ten clones hold around 3.4% of a sample with about 130,000 clones, 85% to 90% of them seen once. The sample consisted of PBMCs. The receptor set was obtained from a man under 40 in good health and CMV-seronegative.

A single count supports this clone. This chain connects TRBV18 to TRBJ1-5; no definite D call. The CDR3 length is 16 residues. Trimming left V 6 bases short and J 0 bases short, with 15 bases between. In germline, CDR1 is KGHSH, CDR2 LQKENI. In DNA form, the CDR3 reads TGTGCCAGCTCGTTCAGTCCGGGATATAGCAATCAGCCCCAGCATTTT. Protein product: CASSFSPGYSNQPQHF. The whole variable domain, remainder taken from reference TRBV18 and TRBJ1-5, is NAGVMQNPRHLVRRRGQEARLRCSPMKGHSHVYWYRQLPEEGLKFMVYLQKENIIDESGMPKERFSAEFPKEGPSILRIQQVVRGDSAAYFCASSFSPGYSNQPQHFGDGTRLSIL.

The chain carries TRBV28 and TRBJ1-5; the D gene is possibly TRBD1 (5 bases). The CDR3 loop spans 15 amino acids. With 4 bases removed from V and 3 bases from J, the gap between germline ends came to 13 bases. Germline CDR1 and CDR2: MDHEN and SYDVKM. This CDR3 reads CASSWGLRPNQPQHF. DNA of the CDR3: TGTGCCAGCAGTTGGGGACTTAGACCCAATCAGCCCCAGCATTTT.

This clone was counted between two and nine times. The chain couples TRBV5-1 to TRBJ2-5; TRBD2 matches at 8 bases. The CDR3 covers 16 residues. The germline CDR1 and CDR2 sequences are SGHRS and YFSETQ. The V and J ends lost 0 bases and 5 bases, in that order; junction bases with no gene match: 9. The CDR3, as DNA: TGCGCCAGCAGCTTGGCTCCGGCGGGAGGTGGCGAGACCCAGTACTTC. It translates to CASSLAPAGGGETQYF.

V and J are TRBV5-1 and TRBJ1-2; D is perhaps TRBD1 (6 bases). Germline values: CDR1 SGHRS, CDR2 YFSETQ. With 5 bases removed from V and 6 bases from J, the gap between germline ends came to 20 bases. The CDR3 sequence is 15 residues long. The CDR3 protein is CASRPEQGPGNGYTF. The CDR3, as DNA: TGCGCCAGCAGGCCAGAACAGGGTCCGGGGAATGGCTACACCTTC.

The J gene is TRBJ1-2, the V gene TRBV10-1; 8 bases are shared with TRBD1. The V segment lost 3 bases and the J segment 0 bases; nucleotides outside the gene matches: 6. The V gene's germline CDR1 is WNHNN and CDR2 SYGVQD (reference sequence). The CDR3 spans 16 residues. DNA of the CDR3: TGCGCCAGCAGTGATGGGGCAGGGGGCCCTAACTATGGCTACACCTTC. As protein: CASSDGAGGPNYGYTF.

The rearrangement links TRBV9 to TRBJ2-1; 8 bases are shared with TRBD1. The CDR3 covers 14 residues. Unmatched junction bases numbered 4, after V lost 0 bases and J lost 8 bases. Germline V gene data show CDR1 as SGDLS and CDR2 as YYNGEE. The CDR3 coding sequence is TGTGCCAGCAGCGTAGGGGACAGGAACCATGAGCAGTTCTTC. Protein sequence: CASSVGDRNHEQFF.

This chain connects TRBV9 to TRBJ2-2; TRBD1 matches at 7 bases. This CDR3 has 15 residues. V lost 3 bases and J lost 2; bases outside the gene matches: 4. Germline loops: CDR1 SGDLS, CDR2 YYNGEE. The CDR3 reads CASSDDRANTGELFF. The CDR3 coding sequence is TGTGCCAGCAGCGACGACAGGGCCAACACCGGGGAGCTGTTTTTT.

This rearrangement joins TRBV2 to TRBJ2-5, with D tentatively TRBD2 (5 bases). CDR3 size: 14 residues. Trimming left V 10 bases short and J 2 bases short, with 17 bases between. Germline V CDR1 and CDR2: SNHLY, FYNNEI. The CDR3 DNA is TGTGCCACTAAGACGGTAGGAGGACAAGAGACCCAGTACTTC. Translation gives CATKTVGGQETQYF.

This clone came up a few times. As DNA, the CDR3 is TGTGCCAGCAGCTTAAGCGGGGGGCGGACCGGGGAGCTGTTTTTT. Its protein is CASSLSGGRTGELFF. The chain has TRBV7-6 and TRBJ2-2; 9 bases map to TRBD2. J was trimmed by 5 bases and V by 2 bases; bases with no gene match: 3. CDR3 length: 15 residues. The germline V gene has CDR1 SGHVS and CDR2 FNYEAQ.

This chain links TRBV9 with TRBJ1-6, with D hard to call. Germline assignment: CDR1 SGDLS and CDR2 YYNGEE. The V gene lost 5 bases and the J gene lost 9 bases, with 18 bases spanning the gap. The CDR3 covers 15 residues. CDR3 nucleotide sequence: TGTGCCAGCAGGAACCCGAGTTGGGCAGGTTCACCCCTCCACTTT. Protein product: CASRNPSWAGSPLHF.

The chain carries TRBV18 and TRBJ1-5; tentatively, D is TRBD1 (5 bases). Germline values: CDR1 KGHSH, CDR2 LQKENI. The germline V and J ends were trimmed by 3 bases and 6 bases, with 12 bases remaining between them. The CDR3 runs to 14 residues. The CDR3 protein is CASSPRQGGQPQHF. For the CDR3, the DNA is TGTGCCAGCTCACCGCGCCAGGGAGGTCAGCCCCAGCATTTT. The full variable domain, its missing parts supplied by reference TRBV18 and TRBJ1-5, is NAGVMQNPRHLVRRRGQEARLRCSPMKGHSHVYWYRQLPEEGLKFMVYLQKENIIDESGMPKERFSAEFPKEGPSILRIQQVVRGDSAAYFCASSPRQGGQPQHFGDGTRLSIL.

The chain has TRBV5-1 and TRBJ2-1, with D hard to call. Per germline, CDR1 SGHRS and CDR2 YFSETQ. There are 16 residues in the CDR3. V was shortened by 4 bases and J by 0 bases, with 14 bases between the two germline ends. The CDR3 sequence: CASSPERASSYNEQFF. The CDR3, as DNA: TGCGCCAGCAGCCCCGAACGAGCGAGCTCCTACAATGAGCAGTTCTTC.

This chain links TRBV6-1 with TRBJ1-5; 7 bases map to TRBD1. This CDR3 is 14 amino acids long. Losses at the gene ends were 6 bases for V and 3 bases for J; bases not matched to a gene: 5. CDR1 and CDR2 from the germline V gene are MNHNS and SASEGT. For the CDR3, the DNA is TGTGCCAGCAGCGCGACAGGGATCAATCAGCCCCAGCATTTT. Its translation is CASSATGINQPQHF.

The chain combines TRBV6-5 with TRBJ1-2; D gene uncertain. Germline assignment: CDR1 MNHEY and CDR2 SVGAGI. The V end was cut by 4 bases, the J end by 3 bases, with 15 bases between. This CDR3 comprises 15 residues. The CDR3 DNA follows: TGTGCCAGCAGTTCACCGGGTGAGGGTGACTATGGCTACACCTTC. Encoded protein: CASSSPGEGDYGYTF.

V is TRBV18 and J is TRBJ2-7; tentative D call: TRBD2 (6 bases). V was trimmed by 3 bases and J by 12 bases, leaving 15 bases between them. The CDR3 has 12 residues. Germline lookup yields CDR1 KGHSH and CDR2 LQKENI. CDR3 protein: CASSPSGEGTYF. CDR3 coding DNA: TGTGCCAGCTCACCGTCGGGGGAAGGGACGTACTTC.

The CDR3 bases are TGTGCCAGCAGTGAAAGGAGCTCCTACGAGCAGTACTTC. Protein: CASSERSSYEQYF. The chain joins TRBV6-1 to TRBJ2-7, with D uncertain. Per the germline V gene, CDR1 is MNHNS and CDR2 is SASEGT. The CDR3 is 13 residues long. V was trimmed by 2 bases and J by 0 bases, leaving 5 bases between them.

The V and J genes are TRBV5-6 and TRBJ1-5; 11 nucleotides match TRBD1. This CDR3 is built from 16 residues. J was trimmed by 7 bases and V by 1 base; bases with no gene match: 7. The V gene's germline CDR1 is SGHDT and CDR2 YYEEEE. CDR3 nucleotide sequence: TGTGCCAGCAGCTTGCGGGGGACAGGGGGAGGACAGCCCCAGCATTTT. This codes for CASSLRGTGGGQPQHF.

V gene TRBV6-5 combines with J gene TRBJ2-1; weak D call: TRBD1 (6 bases). The CDR3 contains 16 residues. Germline CDR1 reads MNHEY; CDR2 reads SVGAGI. The germline V and J ends were trimmed by 4 bases and 3 bases, with 16 bases remaining between them. The CDR3 spells CASSSETGPIYNEQFF. The CDR3 DNA follows: TGTGCCAGCAGTTCAGAGACAGGACCGATCTACAATGAGCAGTTCTTC.

The chain combines TRBV11-1 with TRBJ2-1; TRBD2 matches 7 bases. Germline V gene sequence: CDR1 SGHAT, CDR2 FQDESV (reference sequence). CDR3 length: 16 residues. The ends lost 5 bases at V and 3 bases at J; junction bases unmatched: 10. Here the CDR3 DNA reads TGTGCCAGCAGCCTGGTGGGCGGGGGAATCTACAATGAGCAGTTCTTC. It specifies CASSLVGGGIYNEQFF.

The chain combines TRBV6-5 with TRBJ2-7; the match to TRBD1 covers 7 bases. The CDR3 is 14 residues long. Per germline, CDR1 MNHEY and CDR2 SVGAGI. V lost 0 bases and J lost 3; bases outside the gene matches: 2. For the CDR3, the DNA is TGTGCCAGCAGTTACTCAACAGGGGACTACGAGCAGTACTTC. Amino acid sequence: CASSYSTGDYEQYF.

The V gene is TRBV27, the J gene TRBJ2-1; possibly TRBD2 for D (5 bases). The CDR3 sequence is 16 residues long. Deletions cut 0 bases from V and 4 bases from J, with 13 bases between. CDR1 is MNHEY, CDR2 SMNVEV, per germline (reference sequence). CDR3: CASSLSEGTIYNEQFF. The CDR3 DNA follows: TGTGCCAGCAGTTTATCCGAGGGAACGATATACAATGAGCAGTTCTTC.

The chain employs TRBV2 and TRBJ2-7, with 9 nucleotides matching TRBD1. The CDR3 is made up of 15 amino acids. Trimming took 6 bases from V and 6 from J; bases not matched to a gene: 12. The V gene's germline CDR1 is SNHLY and CDR2 FYNNEI. The CDR3 DNA sequence: TGTGCCAGCAGAGCCACCGGGACAGGGTTCCTCGAGCAGTACTTC. It codes for CASRATGTGFLEQYF.

The chain has TRBV28 and TRBJ1-1; tentative D call: TRBD1 (6 bases). The CDR3 covers 15 residues. Between the trimmed V and J ends, which lost 7 bases and 0 bases, there was a span of 15 bases. The V gene's germline CDR1 is MDHEN and CDR2 SYDVKM. The CDR3 region is CASTLTGDLNTEAFF. The DNA for the CDR3 is TGTGCCAGCACCCTGACAGGAGACCTGAACACTGAAGCTTTCTTT.

The rearrangement joins TRBV7-9 to TRBJ2-3; 10 bases are a match to TRBD2. The ends lost 1 base at V and 5 bases at J; junction bases unmatched: 3. CDR1 is SEHNR and CDR2 is FQNEAQ in the germline V gene (reference sequence). The CDR3 has 15 amino acids. CDR3 bases: TGTGCCAGCAGCTTAGTCACTAGCGGGGAAGATACGCAGTATTTT. Its protein is CASSLVTSGEDTQYF. Together with reference TRBV7-9 and TRBJ2-3, the CDR3 gives the full variable domain: DTGVSQNPRHKITKRGQNVTFRCDPISEHNRLYWYRQTLGQGPEFLTYFQNEAQLEKSRLLSDRFSAERPKGSFSTLEIQRTEQGDSAMYLCASSLVTSGEDTQYFGPGTRLTVL.

This clone was seen only once. CDR3 residues: CASSYRERDTQYF. The CDR3 nucleotides are TGTGCCAGCAGTTACAGGGAGAGAGATACGCAGTATTTT. The rearrangement uses TRBV6-5 and TRBJ2-3; a possible D gene is TRBD2 (5 bases). V lost 2 bases and J 5 bases, leaving 8 bases between the germline ends. From germline, CDR1 is MNHEY and CDR2 SVGAGI. The CDR3 extends over 13 amino acids.